This T cell receptor beta chain was profiled in a study of graft-versus-host responses after intestinal transplantation. As for the study in general: Transplant recipients had multivisceral, liver-intestinal, or isolated intestinal grafts. Anti-thymocyte globulin induction, then tacrolimus and steroids for 3 to 4 years, went to all recipients. Overall study findings and caveats: Peak circulating GvH clone levels tracked with early post-transplant HvG declines. GvH clonotypes were identified within recipient marrow, with a subset emerging first in ileum or blood.

TCRdb's table, derived via immunoSEQ multiplex PCR, lists solely in-frame clones and lacks some. The table includes 20,000 to 30,000 clones, over 90% detected once. A note on this clone: Its antigen is unknown.

The CDR3 is 15 residues long. V gave up 5 bases and J gave up 0 bases, with 13 bases separating them. Germline lookup yields CDR1 MNHNS and CDR2 SASEGT. This sequence joins TRBV6-1 and TRBJ1-1, with D perhaps matching TRBD1 (6 bases). This clonotype was obtained from a human patient who received an intestinal transplant, so some T cells may come from the graft donor. This sample comprised PBMCs, obtained just under 40 days after intestinal transplant. CDR3 DNA sequence: TGTGCCAGCAGTCCAGCGACAGGCATGAACACTGAAGCTTTCTTT. Translation gives CASSPATGMNTEAFF.